This T cell receptor (beta chain) was sequenced in a study of shared clonotypes between healthy human individuals. Study-level results: Owing to a small donor count, the genetic and exposure-history diversity represented was limited. The four-donor shared clonotypes exceeded non-shared clonotypes in generation probability, with non-shared ones scoring lower.

For sorted subsets, about 190 ng DNA per replicate equaled approximately 30,000 T cell genomes. Assay used: immunoSEQ multiplex PCR; TCRdb lists only in-frame clones, some missing. Counted here are roughly 2,300,000 clones, roughly 92% occurring once; the ten biggest clones make up approximately 0.4%. The trim removed 4 bases at V and 2 bases at J, leaving 6 bases unmatched. The CDR3 consists of 15 residues. Germline lookup yields CDR1 SGHTA and CDR2 FQGTGA. This clone has just a few counts. Its antigen is not known. Division of CD4+ cells produced a CD45RA+ naive subset and a CD45RA-negative memory subset.

The source material was naive CD4+ T cells from PBMCs. Documented subset: CD45RA+ positively selected. The rearrangement joins TRBV7-3 to TRBJ2-7; 9 bases are a match to TRBD1. This receptor was identified in a man between 18 and 29 years old in good health. Some clones in this sample may be carry-over from other donors' samples. CDR3 bases: TGTGCCAGCAGCTACGGGGACAGGGCTCCCTACGAGCAGTACTTC. This translates into CASSYGDRAPYEQYF.